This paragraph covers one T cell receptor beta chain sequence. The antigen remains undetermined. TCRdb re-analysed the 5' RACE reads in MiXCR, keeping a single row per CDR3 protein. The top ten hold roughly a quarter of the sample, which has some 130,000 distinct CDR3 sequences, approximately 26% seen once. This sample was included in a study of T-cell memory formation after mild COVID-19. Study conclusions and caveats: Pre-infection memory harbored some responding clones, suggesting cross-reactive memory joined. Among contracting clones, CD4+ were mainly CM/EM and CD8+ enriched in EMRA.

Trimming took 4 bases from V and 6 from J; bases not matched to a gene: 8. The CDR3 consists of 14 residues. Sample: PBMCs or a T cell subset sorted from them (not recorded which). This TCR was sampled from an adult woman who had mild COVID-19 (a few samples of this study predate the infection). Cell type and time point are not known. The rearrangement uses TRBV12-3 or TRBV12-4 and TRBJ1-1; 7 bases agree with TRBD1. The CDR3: CASSWANRGSEAFF. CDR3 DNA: TGTGCCAGCAGTTGGGCCAACAGGGGATCTGAAGCTTTCTTT.